This TCR beta chain stems from a study of blood T cell repertoires in COVID-19. Generated by immunoSEQ multiplex PCR, the TCRdb table keeps only in-frame clones and is missing some. Of 55,000 to 85,000 clones in the sample, around 85% were seen once. V dropped 0 bases and J dropped 7 bases, with 17 bases sitting between them. The CDR3 runs 15 residues. The germline CDR1 and CDR2 sequences are SGHNT and YYREEE (reference sequence). The sample was peripheral blood. This rearrangement joins TRBV5-4 to TRBJ2-7; TRBD2 might be the D (6 bases). The receptor was derived from a human donor in a cohort sampled during active COVID-19. In DNA, the CDR3 is TGTGCCAGCAGCTTGGGCGGGGCGCTTGTCGGGGAGCAGTACTTC. Amino acid sequence: CASSLGGALVGEQYF.